A single sample is the source of the 24 T cell receptor beta chains below, sequenced in a study of CXCR3-negative and CXCR3-positive naive CD8 T cells. TRB cDNA was prepared as libraries by UMI-labeled 5' RACE. TCRdb reprocessed the 5' RACE reads and stores each CDR3 protein as one record, lacking DNA. In total, the table holds roughly 100,000 distinct CDR3 sequences. Sequenced sample: naive CXCR3- CD8+ T cells from blood. Subset indicated: CD45RO-CCR7+CD27+CD95- naive CD8+ T cells lacking CXCR3 (TNR3-). Receptor source: a human donor in good health. Some clones in this sample may be carry-over from other donors' samples.

The chain has TRBV7-9 and TRBJ1-4; as DNA is missing, the TRBD1 call by TCRdb cannot be tested. CDR3 length: 15 amino acids. Per germline, CDR1 SEHNR and CDR2 FQNEAQ (reference sequence). The CDR3 reads CASSAQGALNEKLFF.

The V call is TRBV9, the J call TRBJ1-1. Per the germline V gene, CDR1 is SGDLS and CDR2 is YYNGEE. The CDR3 covers 15 residues. The CDR3 sequence is CASSEIWGMNTEAFF.

This rearrangement joins TRBV11-2 to TRBJ1-1; TCRdb designates TRBD1, a call that cannot be tested without DNA. The CDR3 is 15 amino acids. CDR1 is SGHAT and CDR2 is FQNNGV in the germline V gene. The CDR3 protein is CASSFGGGLDTEAFF.

The chain uses TRBV29-1 and TRBJ1-3; TCRdb's D call of TRBD1 is untestable without DNA. Germline loops: CDR1 SQVTM, CDR2 ANQGSEA. The CDR3 has 14 residues. CDR3 sequence reads: CSVEATGLGNTIYF.

This chain links TRBV12-3 or TRBV12-4 with TRBJ1-5. The CDR3 runs 12 residues. CDR3 loop: CASSLLGQPQHF.

V is TRBV11-2 and J is TRBJ2-1; as DNA is missing, the TRBD2 call by TCRdb cannot be tested. The length of the CDR3 is 17 residues. Germline CDR1 is SGHAT and CDR2 is FQNNGV. CDR3 loop: CASSGTSGGAPYNEQFF.

The chain links TRBV7-9 to TRBJ2-7; without DNA, the TCRdb call of TRBD2 cannot be checked. This CDR3 is 17 amino acids long. Germline values: CDR1 SEHNR, CDR2 FQNEAQ (reference sequence). CDR3 protein: CASSSVISGSSGYEQYF.

The chain uses TRBV2 and TRBJ2-7; TCRdb outputs TRBD2, but without DNA this stays unchecked. The CDR3 length is 18 residues. Germline CDR1 SNHLY, CDR2 FYNNEI. The CDR3 here is CASTKGGFGGTPSYEQYF.

V gene TRBV7-3 combines with J gene TRBJ2-5; the D call from TCRdb, TRBD2, cannot be confirmed without DNA. The CDR3 is 15 residues long. CDR1 and CDR2 (germline): SGHTA, FQGTGA. The CDR3 protein is CASSLTPGTSETQYF.

The CDR3 protein is CASSPGTLEAFF. This chain links TRBV12-3 or TRBV12-4 with TRBJ1-1; the TRBD1 assignment by TCRdb is unverifiable without DNA. This CDR3 has 12 amino acids.

V is TRBV12-3 or TRBV12-4 and J is TRBJ2-7; TCRdb lists TRBD1, though no DNA is available to test this call. The CDR3 length is 14 residues. The CDR3 sequence is CASSHRGEPYEQYF.

The CDR3 protein is CASSFLGQESYEQYF. This chain connects TRBV14 to TRBJ2-7; lacking DNA, the TRBD1 call made by TCRdb goes unchecked. CDR1 is SGHDN, CDR2 FVKESK, per germline. The length of the CDR3 is 15 residues. The full variable domain, rest sourced from reference TRBV14 and TRBJ2-7, is EAGVTQFPSHSVIEKGQTVTLRCDPISGHDNLYWYRRVMGKEIKFLLHFVKESKQDESGMPNNRFLAERTGGTYSTLKVQPAELEDSGVYFCASSFLGQESYEQYFGPGTRLTVT.

The rearrangement joins TRBV6-2 or TRBV6-3 to TRBJ2-3. The CDR3 has 14 residues. CDR1 is MNHEY, CDR2 SVGEGT, per germline. The CDR3 loop reads CASSYSGFTDTQYF.

V gene TRBV7-2 combines with J gene TRBJ2-3. The CDR3 has 14 residues. Germline values: CDR1 SGHTA, CDR2 FQGNSA. The CDR3 spells CASSLGTSGDTQYF.

J is TRBJ2-7 and V is TRBV29-1; there is no DNA to check the TCRdb D call of TRBD1. Germline CDR1 and CDR2: SQVTM and ANQGSEA. The length of the CDR3 is 13 residues. CDR3 residues: CSVESGQGHEQYF.

The V and J genes are TRBV4-2 and TRBJ2-7; TCRdb outputs TRBD1, but without DNA this stays unchecked. There are 15 residues in the CDR3. In germline, CDR1 is LGHNA, CDR2 YNFKEQ. The CDR3: CASSQGGFSSYGQYF.

The chain has TRBV28 and TRBJ2-5. Germline V CDR1 and CDR2: MDHEN, SYDVKM. The CDR3 consists of 20 residues. CDR3 sequence: CASSLQAAYTGKGIQETQYF.

The chain has TRBV20-1 and TRBJ2-1; as DNA is missing, the TRBD2 call by TCRdb cannot be tested. The CDR3 sequence is 13 residues long. CDR1 and CDR2 from the germline V gene are DFQATT and SNEGSKA (reference sequence). Here the CDR3 reads CSATGLASYEQFF.

The chain links TRBV21-1 to TRBJ2-7; TCRdb's D call, TRBD2, is unchecked because there is no DNA. TRBV21-1 is listed as a pseudogene. The CDR3 has 19 amino acids. CDR3 protein: CASSMIPAASGDRTYEQYF.

This chain joins TRBV6-6 and TRBJ2-7; absent DNA, TCRdb's TRBD1 call cannot be checked. The CDR3 totals 14 residues. Germline CDR1 reads MNHNY; CDR2 reads SVGAGI (reference sequence). CDR3 in amino acids: CASDARDNSYEQYF.

The CDR3 protein is CASSLEPSVGNYGYTF. The chain combines TRBV5-1 with TRBJ1-2. CDR3 length: 16 amino acids. CDR1 is SGHRS and CDR2 is YFSETQ in the germline V gene.

The rearrangement links TRBV6-6 to TRBJ1-5. Germline lookup yields CDR1 MNHNY and CDR2 SVGAGI (reference sequence). The CDR3 loop spans 15 amino acids. CDR3: CASSYEGDYGQPQHF.

The chain couples TRBV29-1 to TRBJ2-1; the TCRdb call, TRBD2, lacks DNA for checking. The germline gives CDR1 SQVTM, CDR2 ANQGSEA. The CDR3 extends over 16 amino acids. The chain's CDR3 is CSTVFGEGSSYNEQFF.

The V call is TRBV29-1, the J call TRBJ1-5; TCRdb's D call, TRBD1, is unchecked because there is no DNA. CDR1 SQVTM and CDR2 ANQGSEA come from the germline V gene. This CDR3 spans 13 amino acids. CDR3 protein: CSVDLGGNQPQHF.